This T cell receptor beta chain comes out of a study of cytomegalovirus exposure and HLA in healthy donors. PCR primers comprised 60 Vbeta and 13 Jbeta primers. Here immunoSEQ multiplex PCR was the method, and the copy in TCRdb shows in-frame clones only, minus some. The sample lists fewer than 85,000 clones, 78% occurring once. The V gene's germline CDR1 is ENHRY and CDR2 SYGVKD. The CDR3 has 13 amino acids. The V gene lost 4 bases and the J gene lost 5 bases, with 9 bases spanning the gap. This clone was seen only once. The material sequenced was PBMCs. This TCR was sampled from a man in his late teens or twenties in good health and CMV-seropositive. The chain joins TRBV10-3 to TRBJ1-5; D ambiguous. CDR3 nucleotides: TGTGCCATCAGTGTAAAGCAAGATCAGCCCCAGCATTTT. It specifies CAISVKQDQPQHF.